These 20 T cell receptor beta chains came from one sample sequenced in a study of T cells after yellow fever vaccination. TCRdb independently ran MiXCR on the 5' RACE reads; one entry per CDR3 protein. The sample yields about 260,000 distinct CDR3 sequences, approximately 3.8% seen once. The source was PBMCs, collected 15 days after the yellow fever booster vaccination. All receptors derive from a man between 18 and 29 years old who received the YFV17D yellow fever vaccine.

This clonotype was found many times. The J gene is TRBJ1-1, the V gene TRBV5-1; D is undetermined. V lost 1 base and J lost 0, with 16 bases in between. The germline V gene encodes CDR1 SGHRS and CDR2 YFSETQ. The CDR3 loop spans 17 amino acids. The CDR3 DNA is TGCGCCAGCAGCTTGTTACTAGTGCCCATGGTGAACACTGAAGCTTTCTTT. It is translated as CASSLLLVPMVNTEAFF.

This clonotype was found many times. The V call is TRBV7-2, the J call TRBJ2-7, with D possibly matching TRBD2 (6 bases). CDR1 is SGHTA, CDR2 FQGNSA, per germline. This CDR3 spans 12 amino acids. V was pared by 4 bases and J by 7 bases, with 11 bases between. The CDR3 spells CASSWDFGEQYV. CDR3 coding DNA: TGTGCCAGCAGCTGGGACTTTGGGGAGCAGTACGTC.

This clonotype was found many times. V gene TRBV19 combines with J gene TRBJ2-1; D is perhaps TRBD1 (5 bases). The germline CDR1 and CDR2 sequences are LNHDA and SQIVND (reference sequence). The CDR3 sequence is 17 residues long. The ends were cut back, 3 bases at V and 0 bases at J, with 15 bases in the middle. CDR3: CASSIPPFGASYNEQFF. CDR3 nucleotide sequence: TGTGCCAGTAGTATCCCTCCCTTTGGGGCCTCCTACAATGAGCAGTTCTTC.

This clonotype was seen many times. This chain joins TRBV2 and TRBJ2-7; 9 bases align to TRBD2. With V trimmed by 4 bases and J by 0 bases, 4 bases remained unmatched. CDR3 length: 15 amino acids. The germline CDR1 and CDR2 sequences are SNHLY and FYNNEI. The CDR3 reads CASSALAGTSYEQYF. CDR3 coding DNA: TGTGCCAGCAGTGCCCTAGCGGGGACCTCCTACGAGCAGTACTTC.

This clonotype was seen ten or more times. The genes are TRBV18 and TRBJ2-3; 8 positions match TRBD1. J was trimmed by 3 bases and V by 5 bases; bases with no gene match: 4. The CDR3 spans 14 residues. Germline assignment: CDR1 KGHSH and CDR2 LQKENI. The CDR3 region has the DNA TGTGCCAGCTCAAGGCAGGGGGCGACAGATACGCAGTATTTT. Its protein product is CASSRQGATDTQYF.

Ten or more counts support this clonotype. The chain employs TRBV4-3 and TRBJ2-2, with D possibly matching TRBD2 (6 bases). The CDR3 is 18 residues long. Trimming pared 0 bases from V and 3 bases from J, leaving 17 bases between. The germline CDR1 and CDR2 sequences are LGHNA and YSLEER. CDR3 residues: CASSQELLGTPYTGELFF. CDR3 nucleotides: TGCGCCAGCAGCCAAGAGCTCCTTGGGACTCCCTACACCGGGGAGCTGTTTTTT.

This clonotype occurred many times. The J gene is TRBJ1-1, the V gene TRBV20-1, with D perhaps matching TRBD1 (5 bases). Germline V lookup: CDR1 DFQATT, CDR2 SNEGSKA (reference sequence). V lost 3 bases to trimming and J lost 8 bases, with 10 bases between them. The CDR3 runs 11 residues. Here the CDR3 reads CSASRVLEAFF. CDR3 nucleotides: TGCAGTGCTAGCAGGGTCCTGGAAGCTTTCTTT.

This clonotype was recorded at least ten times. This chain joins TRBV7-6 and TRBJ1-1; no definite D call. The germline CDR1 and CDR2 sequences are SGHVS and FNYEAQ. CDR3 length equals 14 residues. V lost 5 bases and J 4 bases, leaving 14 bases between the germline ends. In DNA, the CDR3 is TGTGCCAGCAGCCCCCGGGGTCCGAGCACTGAAGCTTTCTTT. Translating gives CASSPRGPSTEAFF.

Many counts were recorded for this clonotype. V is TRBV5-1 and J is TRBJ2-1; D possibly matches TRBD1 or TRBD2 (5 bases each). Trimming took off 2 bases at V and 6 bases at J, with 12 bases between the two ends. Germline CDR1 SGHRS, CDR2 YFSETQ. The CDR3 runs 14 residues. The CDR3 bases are TGCGCCAGCAGCTTCACCGGGGCCCCCAATGAGCAGTTCTTC. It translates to CASSFTGAPNEQFF.

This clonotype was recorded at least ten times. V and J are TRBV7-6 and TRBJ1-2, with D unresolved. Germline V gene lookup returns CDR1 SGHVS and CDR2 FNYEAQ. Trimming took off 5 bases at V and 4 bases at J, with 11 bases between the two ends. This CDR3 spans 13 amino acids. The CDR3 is CASSPRAAYGYTF. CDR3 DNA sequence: TGTGCCAGCAGCCCACGGGCAGCCTATGGCTACACCTTC.

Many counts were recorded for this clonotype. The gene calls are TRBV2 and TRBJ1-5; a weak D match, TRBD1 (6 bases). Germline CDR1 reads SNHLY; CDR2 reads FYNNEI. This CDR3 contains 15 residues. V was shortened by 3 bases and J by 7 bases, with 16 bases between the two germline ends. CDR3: CASSDIGGVGQPQHF. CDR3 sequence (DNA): TGTGCCAGCAGTGATATTGGGGGCGTCGGACAGCCCCAGCATTTT.

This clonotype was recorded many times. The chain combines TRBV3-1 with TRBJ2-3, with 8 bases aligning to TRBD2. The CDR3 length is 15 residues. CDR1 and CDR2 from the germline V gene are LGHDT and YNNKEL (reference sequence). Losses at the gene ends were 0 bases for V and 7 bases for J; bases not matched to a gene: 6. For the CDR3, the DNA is TGTGCCAGCAGCCAAGATCAGTCGGGGGGGCATACGCAGTATTTT. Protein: CASSQDQSGGHTQYF.

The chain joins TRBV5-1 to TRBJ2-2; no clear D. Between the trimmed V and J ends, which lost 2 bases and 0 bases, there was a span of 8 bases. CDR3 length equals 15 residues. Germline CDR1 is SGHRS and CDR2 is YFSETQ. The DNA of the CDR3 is TGCGCCAGCAGCTTCGGGTGGGCGAACACCGGGGAGCTGTTTTTT. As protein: CASSFGWANTGELFF.

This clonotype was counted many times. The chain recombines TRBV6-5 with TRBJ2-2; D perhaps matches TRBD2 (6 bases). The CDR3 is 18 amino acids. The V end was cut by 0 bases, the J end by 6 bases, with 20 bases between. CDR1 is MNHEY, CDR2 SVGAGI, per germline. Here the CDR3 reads CASSYSSDPAGKAGELFF. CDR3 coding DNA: TGTGCCAGCAGTTACTCTAGTGACCCCGCGGGGAAGGCCGGGGAGCTGTTTTTT.

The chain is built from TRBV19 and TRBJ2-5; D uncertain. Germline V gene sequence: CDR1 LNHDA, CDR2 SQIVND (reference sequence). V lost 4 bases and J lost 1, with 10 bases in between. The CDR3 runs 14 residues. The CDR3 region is CASSKADTQETQYF. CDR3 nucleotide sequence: TGTGCCAGTAGTAAGGCAGACACCCAAGAGACCCAGTACTTC.

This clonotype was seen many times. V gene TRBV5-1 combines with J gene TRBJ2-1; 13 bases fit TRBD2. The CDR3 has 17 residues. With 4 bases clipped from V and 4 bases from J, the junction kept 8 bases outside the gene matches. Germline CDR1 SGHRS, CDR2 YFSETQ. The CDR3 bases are TGCGCCAGCAGCCGGTCGGGACTAGCGGGGATATACAATGAGCAGTTCTTC. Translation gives CASSRSGLAGIYNEQFF.

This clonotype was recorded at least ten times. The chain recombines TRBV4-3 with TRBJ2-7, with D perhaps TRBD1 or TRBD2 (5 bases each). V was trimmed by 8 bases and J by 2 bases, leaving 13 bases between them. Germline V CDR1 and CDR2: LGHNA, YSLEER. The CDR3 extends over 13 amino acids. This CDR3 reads CASGRDRAYEQYF. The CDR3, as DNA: TGCGCCAGCGGCCGGGACCGAGCCTACGAGCAGTACTTC.

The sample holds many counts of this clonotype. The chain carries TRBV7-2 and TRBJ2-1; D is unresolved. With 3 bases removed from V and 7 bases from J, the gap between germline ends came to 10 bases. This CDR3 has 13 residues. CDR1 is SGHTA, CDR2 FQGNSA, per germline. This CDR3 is CASSLGAVNEQFF. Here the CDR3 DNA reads TGTGCCAGCAGCTTGGGTGCAGTGAATGAGCAGTTCTTC.

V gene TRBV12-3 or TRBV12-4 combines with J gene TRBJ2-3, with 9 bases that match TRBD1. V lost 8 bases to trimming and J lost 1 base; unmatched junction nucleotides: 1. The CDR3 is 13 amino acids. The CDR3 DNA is TGTGCCAGCTGGACAGGGGGCACAGATACGCAGTATTTT. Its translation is CASWTGGTDTQYF.

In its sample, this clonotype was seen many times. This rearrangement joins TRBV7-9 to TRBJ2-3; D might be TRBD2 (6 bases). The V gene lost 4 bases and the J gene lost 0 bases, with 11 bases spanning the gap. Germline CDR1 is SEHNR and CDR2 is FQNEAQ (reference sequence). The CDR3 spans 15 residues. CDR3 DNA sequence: TGTGCCAGCAGCTCATTAGCGGAGAGCACAGATACGCAGTATTTT. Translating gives CASSSLAESTDTQYF. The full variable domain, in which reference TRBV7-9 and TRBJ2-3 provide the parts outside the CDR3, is DTGVSQNPRHKITKRGQNVTFRCDPISEHNRLYWYRQTLGQGPEFLTYFQNEAQLEKSRLLSDRFSAERPKGSFSTLEIQRTEQGDSAMYLCASSSLAESTDTQYFGPGTRLTVL.